A single T cell receptor beta chain is shown here with its context. Its antigen remains unknown. This CDR3 has 17 amino acids. Trimming took 3 bases from V and 4 from J; bases not matched to a gene: 10. In germline, CDR1 is SEHNR, CDR2 FQNEAQ (reference sequence). Profiled with immunoSEQ multiplex PCR; TCRdb holds only in-frame clones, not every one. In the table there are about 5,000 clones, about three fifths of which are singletons. The entry originates in a study of CD8 T cell repertoires and HIV-1 epitope variants. Study context: T cells were stimulated with Twenty-five Gag and Nef peptides separately. Epitopes were three Gag families plus Nef HW9 and YT9. An uncultured baseline aliquot held 1M T cells.

The source is a male donor with HIV. This chain connects TRBV7-9 to TRBJ2-1; TRBD2 matches at 9 bases. The sample comprised cultured CD8+ T cells derived from PBMCs. The CDR3 DNA sequence: TGTGCCAGCAGCTTTTCGCCGGGACTAGCTCCTTACAATGAGCAGTTCTTC. Its translation: CASSFSPGLAPYNEQFF.